This TCR beta chain derives from a study of T cells in Graves' hyperthyroidism and ophthalmopathy. There were TCR beta CDR3 regions amplified from RNA transcripts. Using the HTBI primer set, a first-round RT-PCR was run on the TCR CDR3. In TCRdb, the multiplex PCR reads were re-called with MiXCR into one record per CDR3 protein. The repertoire holds a few hundred thousand distinct CDR3 sequences, with around 15% as singletons. Input material: blood. This clonotype originated in a woman aged 35 to 49 with Graves' ophthalmopathy.

This chain's CDR3 is CSASDNTEAFF. Written as DNA, the CDR3 is TGCAGTGCTTCTGACAACACTGAAGCTTTCTTT. V and J are TRBV20-1 and TRBJ1-1; D unresolved. Per the germline V gene, CDR1 is DFQATT and CDR2 is SNEGSKA (reference sequence). V lost 5 bases to trimming and J lost 2 bases, with 6 bases between them. This CDR3 is 11 amino acids long.